What follows is one TCR beta chain and its context. This record comes from a study of blood T cell repertoires in COVID-19. Authors' analysis steps: Counts of nucleated cells, estimated from reference gene primer amplification, were obtained. Clones were read by immunoSEQ multiplex PCR, and TCRdb kept only the in-frame ones, dropping some. The DNA was the basis for D and trimming; V, J and clone size are from that table. The data hold 150,000 or so clones, with 80% to 90% observed a single time. Germline CDR1 reads LNHDA; CDR2 reads SQIVND (reference sequence). The CDR3 totals 15 residues. V lost 6 bases and J lost 7, with 19 bases in between.

The receptor's source is a man in his late teens or twenties with COVID-19, enrolled during active disease. The chain is built from TRBV19 and TRBJ2-1; weak D call: TRBD2 (6 bases). Source material: peripheral blood. The CDR3 DNA reads TGTGCCAGTAGGTTGCGGGGCACCGCGCGGAATGAGCAGTTCTTC. This gives the protein CASRLRGTARNEQFF.